These 19 T cell receptor beta chains were sequenced from one sample in a study of blood T cell repertoires in COVID-19. TCRdb keeps only in-frame clones here, not all; method: immunoSEQ multiplex PCR. The sample consists of 110,000 or so clones, approximately 85% of them appearing once. The source material was peripheral blood. The source is a woman between 55 and 75 years old with COVID-19, enrolled during active disease.

This chain uses TRBV3-1 (or the pseudogene TRBV3-2) with TRBJ2-7; D might be TRBD2 (6 bases). Germline-derived CDR1 and CDR2 are LGHDT and YNNKEL (reference sequence). V lost 3 bases, J lost 5 bases, and 14 bases lay in between. The CDR3 covers 14 residues. CDR3 in DNA: TGTGCCAGCAGCCAGCAGGAGGGATCGGACGAGCAGTACTTC. Its protein is CASSQQEGSDEQYF.

This clone was recorded a few times. The chain couples TRBV7-9 to TRBJ2-2, with D maybe TRBD1 (5 bases). Germline CDR1 SEHNR, CDR2 FQNEAQ (reference sequence). Between the trimmed V and J ends, which lost 5 bases and 8 bases, there was a span of 18 bases. The CDR3 loop spans 15 amino acids. CDR3 DNA: TGTGCCAGCAGCCCCCCTGGGGCCTTCAGGGGGGAGCTGTTTTTT. It codes for CASSPPGAFRGELFF.

This clone was seen only once. This chain links TRBV5-4 with TRBJ2-1; D perhaps matches TRBD2 (5 bases). The CDR3 is 16 residues long. Trimming cost V 4 bases and J 0 bases, with 14 bases left between them. The germline V gene has CDR1 SGHNT and CDR2 YYREEE (reference sequence). The CDR3 DNA reads TGTGCCAGCAGCCCCGACTCGGGGAGCTCCTACAATGAGCAGTTCTTC. Residues: CASSPDSGSSYNEQFF.

The V and J genes are TRBV2 and TRBJ2-7, with D maybe TRBD1 (6 bases). CDR1 is SNHLY and CDR2 is FYNNEI in the germline V gene. This CDR3 is built from 14 residues. The V gene lost 5 bases and the J gene lost 1 base, with 12 bases spanning the gap. CDR3 nucleotide sequence: TGTGCCAGCAGTCTACAGGGACCATCCTACGAGCAGTACTTC. The encoded protein is CASSLQGPSYEQYF.

The chain recombines TRBV18 with TRBJ1-5; D not certain. Germline values: CDR1 KGHSH, CDR2 LQKENI. V was cut by 3 bases and J by 2 bases, with 8 bases left in between. The CDR3 runs 14 residues. The CDR3 DNA is TGTGCCAGCTCACCGGGCCTGGGCAATCAGCCCCAGCATTTT. Translated: CASSPGLGNQPQHF.

The gene calls are TRBV19 and TRBJ1-1; the match to TRBD1 covers 9 bases. Unmatched junction bases numbered 7, after V lost 7 bases and J lost 4 bases. The CDR3 spans 14 residues. CDR1 LNHDA and CDR2 SQIVND come from the germline V gene (reference sequence). The CDR3 nucleotides read TGTGCCAGTACCGACAGGGGGGAGAGCACTGAAGCTTTCTTT. The encoded protein is CASTDRGESTEAFF.

The chain uses TRBV3-1 (or the pseudogene TRBV3-2) and TRBJ1-3; TRBD1 might be the D (5 bases). Germline V CDR1 and CDR2: LGHDT, YNNKEL (reference sequence). The CDR3 is made up of 17 amino acids. V lost 1 base, J lost 1 base, and 14 bases lay in between. In nucleotides, the CDR3 is TGTGCCAGCAGCCAAGGTGTGTCAGGACAATCTGGAAACACCATATATTTT. It codes for CASSQGVSGQSGNTIYF.

This sequence joins TRBV30 and TRBJ1-2; TRBD1 agrees at 7 bases. CDR1 and CDR2 (germline): GTSNPN, SVGIG (reference sequence). The CDR3 has 14 amino acids. Trimming at V came to 1 base and at J to 2 bases, leaving 4 bases not matched to a gene. The CDR3 region has the DNA TGTGCCTGGAGTGCCGACAGGGTGAACTATGGCTACACCTTC. Protein sequence: CAWSADRVNYGYTF. The full variable domain, its missing parts supplied by reference TRBV30 and TRBJ1-2, is SQTIHQWPATLVQPVGSPLSLECTVEGTSNPNLYWYRQAAGRGLQLLFYSVGIGQISSEVPQNLSASRPQDRQFILSSKKLLLSDSGFYLCAWSADRVNYGYTFGSGTRLTVV.

The DNA for the CDR3 is TGTGCCAGCAGTTTCAAGGGGATCTTTGATCAGCCCCAGCATTTT. Translating gives CASSFKGIFDQPQHF. This chain uses TRBV6-5 with TRBJ1-5; a possible D gene is TRBD1 (5 bases). The germline V gene has CDR1 MNHEY and CDR2 SVGAGI. The CDR3 totals 15 residues. Trimming removed 4 bases at V and 5 bases at J, with 15 bases between.

This clone was found a few times. This chain joins TRBV18 and TRBJ1-5; D perhaps matches TRBD1 (5 bases). This CDR3 is built from 16 residues. Germline V gene data show CDR1 as KGHSH and CDR2 as LQKENI. V was pared by 3 bases and J by 0 bases, with 12 bases between. CDR3 sequence (DNA): TGTGCCAGCTCACCCCGACAGCAATCTAGCAATCAGCCCCAGCATTTT. Translation: CASSPRQQSSNQPQHF.

There are a few counts of this clone. The chain carries TRBV19 and TRBJ1-4; 10 nucleotides match TRBD1. V gave up 6 bases and J gave up 8 bases; unmatched junction bases: 6. Germline V gives CDR1 LNHDA, CDR2 SQIVND (reference sequence). This CDR3 has 14 residues. The CDR3: CASRMTGGAEKLFF. The CDR3, as DNA: TGTGCCAGTAGAATGACAGGGGGCGCAGAAAAACTGTTTTTT.

CDR3 sequence: CASSLDRFYGYTF. As DNA, the CDR3 is TGTGCCAGCAGTCTAGACAGGTTCTATGGCTACACCTTC. The V and J genes are TRBV6-5 and TRBJ1-2, with D possibly TRBD1 on 6 matching bases. V was cut by 5 bases and J by 4 bases, with 11 bases left in between. Looked up from germline, CDR1 is MNHEY and CDR2 is SVGAGI. The CDR3 contains 13 residues.

The V and J genes are TRBV19 and TRBJ2-7, with D perhaps matching TRBD2 (6 bases). Germline lookup yields CDR1 LNHDA and CDR2 SQIVND (reference sequence). Trimming pared 3 bases from V and 0 bases from J, leaving 12 bases between. CDR3 length: 15 amino acids. As DNA, the CDR3 is TGTGCCAGTAGTATGGAGCGGGCCGCCTCCTACGAGCAGTACTTC. Translation gives CASSMERAASYEQYF.

The chain couples TRBV28 to TRBJ1-4; 9 positions agree with TRBD1. Per germline, CDR1 MDHEN and CDR2 SYDVKM. The CDR3 spans 15 residues. The V segment lost 4 bases and the J segment 5 bases; nucleotides outside the gene matches: 5. In DNA, the CDR3 is TGTGCCAGCAGTTCGCCGACAGGGGGAAATGAAAAACTGTTTTTT. Its protein product is CASSSPTGGNEKLFF. Complete variable domain (other parts from reference TRBV28 and TRBJ1-4): DVKVTQSSRYLVKRTGEKVFLECVQDMDHENMFWYRQDPGLGLRLIYFSYDVKMKEKGDIPEGYSVSREKKERFSLILESASTNQTSMYLCASSSPTGGNEKLFFGSGTQLSVL.

This chain links TRBV6-4 with TRBJ1-2; no reliable D call. Germline loops: CDR1 MRHNA, CDR2 SNTAGT. The CDR3 totals 12 residues. V gave up 6 bases and J gave up 8 bases, with 13 bases separating them. The CDR3 bases are TGTGCCAGCAGGACGGGGAGGGTCGGCTACACCTTC. Encoded protein: CASRTGRVGYTF.

The chain links TRBV18 to TRBJ1-2; 10 nucleotides match TRBD1. Germline V gene lookup returns CDR1 KGHSH and CDR2 LQKENI. Trimming at V came to 3 bases and at J to 0 bases, leaving 7 bases not matched to a gene. CDR3 size: 17 residues. Here the CDR3 DNA reads TGTGCCAGCTCACCCGGAGACAGGGGGCCTCCTAACTATGGCTACACCTTC. Protein product: CASSPGDRGPPNYGYTF.

This clone was found once. This chain uses TRBV2 with TRBJ1-2, with 7 bases matching TRBD1. Germline V gene sequence: CDR1 SNHLY, CDR2 FYNNEI. The CDR3 loop spans 15 amino acids. Unmatched junction bases numbered 8, after V lost 7 bases and J lost 0 bases. The CDR3 sequence is CASKAGGLANYGYTF. DNA for the CDR3: TGTGCCAGCAAGGCAGGGGGGTTAGCTAACTATGGCTACACCTTC.

The chain recombines TRBV7-3 with TRBJ2-1, with 7 nucleotides matching TRBD2. Trimming removed 5 bases from V and 0 bases from J; junction bases left unmatched: 4. This CDR3 spans 15 amino acids. Looked up from germline, CDR1 is SGHTA and CDR2 is FQGTGA. CDR3 protein: CASSQAGTSYNEQFF. CDR3 nucleotides: TGTGCCAGCAGCCAAGCGGGGACCTCCTACAATGAGCAGTTCTTC.

This chain links TRBV7-6 with TRBJ2-3; D is ambiguous. CDR1 is SGHVS and CDR2 is FNYEAQ in the germline V gene. The V end was cut by 1 base, the J end by 4 bases, with 6 bases between. This CDR3 region has 13 residues. The chain's CDR3 is CASSLGAADTQYF. CDR3 in DNA: TGTGCCAGCAGCTTAGGGGCCGCAGATACGCAGTATTTT.